The text below deals with one T cell receptor (beta chain). Its antigen is still unknown. The ends were cut back, 4 bases at V and 2 bases at J, with 14 bases in the middle. Germline V gives CDR1 SEHNR, CDR2 FQNEAQ (reference sequence). CDR3 length: 15 amino acids. These data originate in a study of cytomegalovirus exposure and HLA in healthy donors. General study findings and limits: A later analysis found first-cohort TCR clusters tended to co-occur in the 90 to 150 validation repertoires.

The donors were members of the validation cohort comprising about 120 subjects, separate from the roughly 690-subject first cohort. Generated by immunoSEQ multiplex PCR, the TCRdb table keeps only in-frame clones and is missing some. The sample shows fewer than 90,000 clones, 90% to 97% of them seen only once. Sequenced input: PBMCs. The chain is built from TRBV7-9 and TRBJ1-1; a possible D gene is TRBD1 (6 bases). The sequence was collected from a man aged 18 to 30 in good health and CMV-seropositive. The CDR3 loop reads CASSSYRDGNTEAFF. The CDR3 DNA reads as TGTGCCAGCAGCTCATACAGGGATGGCAACACTGAAGCTTTCTTT.